This T cell receptor (beta chain) was recovered during a study of neurological immune-mediated disorders. Study findings and constraints: There were no CDR3 amino acid sequences shared by expanded clones across subjects, a result suggesting private repertoires in all groups.

Preparation of the unsorted libraries drew on 2 million PBMCs stored at -80 C. The team produced cDNA through 5'RACE using 10-nucleotide random UMIs. The output of every sequencing run exceeded 200 million TCR-beta sequences, derived from 15-18 subjects. MiXCR, applied by TCRdb to the 5' RACE reads, yields one record per CDR3 protein. Of 55,000 to 75,000 distinct CDR3 sequences in the sample, about 13% were seen once. Trimming took 8 bases from V and 8 from J, leaving 13 bases between them. CDR1 and CDR2 from the germline V gene are MNHNS and SASEGT. The CDR3 is 12 residues long. On this clonotype itself: Its antigen remains unknown.

Material for sequencing was PBMCs. V gene TRBV6-1 combines with J gene TRBJ2-1; TRBD2 is a possible D gene (5 bases). This clonotype originated in a woman aged 55 to 70 with HTLV-1-associated myelopathy (HAM/TSP). The DNA for the CDR3 is TGTGCCAGCGTTCGGCCCGGGGATGAGCAGTTCTTC. This gives the protein CASVRPGDEQFF.